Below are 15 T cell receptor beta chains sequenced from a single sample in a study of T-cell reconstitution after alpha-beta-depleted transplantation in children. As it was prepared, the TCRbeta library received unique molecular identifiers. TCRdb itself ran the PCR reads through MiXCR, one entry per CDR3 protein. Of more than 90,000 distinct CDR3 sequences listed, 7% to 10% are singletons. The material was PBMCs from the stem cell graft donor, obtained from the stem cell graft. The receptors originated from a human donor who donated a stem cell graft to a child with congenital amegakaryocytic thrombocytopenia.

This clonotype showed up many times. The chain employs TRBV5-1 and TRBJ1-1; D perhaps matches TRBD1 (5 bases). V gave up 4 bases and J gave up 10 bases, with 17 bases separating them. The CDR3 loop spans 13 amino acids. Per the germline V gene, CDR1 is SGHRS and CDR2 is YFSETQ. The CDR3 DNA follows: TGCGCCAGCAGCCCGGGACCCTCAGTCGGAGCTTTCTTT. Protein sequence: CASSPGPSVGAFF.

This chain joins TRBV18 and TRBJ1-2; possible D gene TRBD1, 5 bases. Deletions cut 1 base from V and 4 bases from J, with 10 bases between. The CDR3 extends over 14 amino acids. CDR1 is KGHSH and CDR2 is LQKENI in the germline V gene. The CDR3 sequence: CASSPQGLGYGYTF. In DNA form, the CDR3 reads TGTGCCAGCTCACCACAGGGGTTGGGCTATGGCTACACCTTC. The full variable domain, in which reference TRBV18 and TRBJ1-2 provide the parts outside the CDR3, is NAGVMQNPRHLVRRRGQEARLRCSPMKGHSHVYWYRQLPEEGLKFMVYLQKENIIDESGMPKERFSAEFPKEGPSILRIQQVVRGDSAAYFCASSPQGLGYGYTFGSGTRLTVV.

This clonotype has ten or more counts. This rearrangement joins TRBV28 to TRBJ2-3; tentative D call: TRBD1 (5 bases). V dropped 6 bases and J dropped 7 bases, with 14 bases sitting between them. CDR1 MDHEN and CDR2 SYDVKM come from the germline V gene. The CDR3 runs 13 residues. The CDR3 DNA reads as TGTGCCAGCAGCCATCCTTCAGGGAATACGCAGTATTTT. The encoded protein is CASSHPSGNTQYF.

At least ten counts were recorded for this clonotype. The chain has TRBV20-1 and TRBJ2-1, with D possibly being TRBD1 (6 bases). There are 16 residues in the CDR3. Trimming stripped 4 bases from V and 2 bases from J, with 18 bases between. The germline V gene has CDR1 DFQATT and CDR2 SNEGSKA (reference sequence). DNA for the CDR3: TGCAGTGCTATCCCCCCAGGGGTCATCACCTACAATGAGCAGTTCTTC. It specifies CSAIPPGVITYNEQFF.

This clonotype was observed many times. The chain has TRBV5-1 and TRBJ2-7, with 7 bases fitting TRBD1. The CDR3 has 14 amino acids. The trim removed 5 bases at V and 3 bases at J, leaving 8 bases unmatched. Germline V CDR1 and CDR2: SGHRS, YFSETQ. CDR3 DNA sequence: TGCGCCAGCAGTAGAAGACAGGGCGACTACGAGCAGTACTTC. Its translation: CASSRRQGDYEQYF.

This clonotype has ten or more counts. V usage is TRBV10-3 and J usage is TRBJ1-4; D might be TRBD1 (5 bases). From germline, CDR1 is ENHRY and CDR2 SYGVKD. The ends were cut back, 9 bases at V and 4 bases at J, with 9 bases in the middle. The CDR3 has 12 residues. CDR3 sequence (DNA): TGTGCCATGGGACCGATTAATGAAAAACTGTTTTTT. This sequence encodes CAMGPINEKLFF.

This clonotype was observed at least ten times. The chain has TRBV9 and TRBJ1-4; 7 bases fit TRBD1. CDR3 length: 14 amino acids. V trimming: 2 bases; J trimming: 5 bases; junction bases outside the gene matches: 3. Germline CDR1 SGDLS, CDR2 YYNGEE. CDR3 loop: CASSVGQINEKLFF. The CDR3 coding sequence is TGTGCCAGCAGCGTGGGACAGATAAATGAAAAACTGTTTTTT. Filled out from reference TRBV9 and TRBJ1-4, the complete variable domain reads DSGVTQTPKHLITATGQRVTLRCSPRSGDLSVYWYQQSLDQGLQFLIQYYNGEERAKGNILERFSAQQFPDLHSELNLSSLELGDSALYFCASSVGQINEKLFFGSGTQLSVL.

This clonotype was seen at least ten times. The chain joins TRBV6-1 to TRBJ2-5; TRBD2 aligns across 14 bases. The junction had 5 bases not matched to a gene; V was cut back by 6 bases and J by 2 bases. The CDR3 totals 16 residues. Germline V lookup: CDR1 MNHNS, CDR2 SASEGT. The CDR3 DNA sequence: TGTGCCAGCAGGGCGGGACTAGCGGGGGTACAAGAGACCCAGTACTTC. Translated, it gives CASRAGLAGVQETQYF.

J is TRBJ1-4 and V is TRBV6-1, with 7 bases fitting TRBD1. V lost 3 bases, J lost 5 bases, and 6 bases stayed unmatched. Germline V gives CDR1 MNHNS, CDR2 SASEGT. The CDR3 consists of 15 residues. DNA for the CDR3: TGTGCCAGCAGTGATTTAGGGGGCGACAATGAAAAACTGTTTTTT. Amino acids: CASSDLGGDNEKLFF.

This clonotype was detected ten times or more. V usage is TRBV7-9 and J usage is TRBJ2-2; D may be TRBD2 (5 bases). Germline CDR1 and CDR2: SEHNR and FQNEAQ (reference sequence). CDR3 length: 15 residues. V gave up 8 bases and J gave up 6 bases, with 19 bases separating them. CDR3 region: CASAPPGVSSGELFF. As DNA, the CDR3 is TGTGCCAGCGCGCCCCCCGGGGTCAGTTCCGGGGAGCTGTTTTTT.

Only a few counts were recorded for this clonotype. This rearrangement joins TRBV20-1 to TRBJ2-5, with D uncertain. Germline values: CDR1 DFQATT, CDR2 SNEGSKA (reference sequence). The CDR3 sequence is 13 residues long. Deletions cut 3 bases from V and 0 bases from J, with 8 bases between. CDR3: CSASYSYQETQYF. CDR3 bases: TGCAGTGCTAGTTACTCGTACCAAGAGACCCAGTACTTC.

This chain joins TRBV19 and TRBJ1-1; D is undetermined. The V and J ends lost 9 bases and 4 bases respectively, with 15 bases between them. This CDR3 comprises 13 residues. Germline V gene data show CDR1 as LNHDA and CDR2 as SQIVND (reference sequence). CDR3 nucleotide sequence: TGTGCCAGCGGGATCGGTGTGGGCACTGAAGCTTTCTTT. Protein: CASGIGVGTEAFF.

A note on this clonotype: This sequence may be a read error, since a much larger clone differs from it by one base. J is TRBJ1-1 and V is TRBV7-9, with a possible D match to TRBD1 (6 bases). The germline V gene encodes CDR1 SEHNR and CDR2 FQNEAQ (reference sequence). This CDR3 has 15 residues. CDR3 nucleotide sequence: TGTGCCAGCAGCCAAGTCGGGGGCTCGGACACTCAAGCTTTCTTT. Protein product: CASSQVGGSDTQAFF.

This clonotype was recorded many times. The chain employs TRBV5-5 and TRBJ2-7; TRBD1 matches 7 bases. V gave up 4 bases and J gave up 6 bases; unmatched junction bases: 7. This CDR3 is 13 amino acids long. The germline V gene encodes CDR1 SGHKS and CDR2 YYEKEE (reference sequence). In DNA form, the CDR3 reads TGTGCCAGCAGCGGGACAGCTGGTGGCGAGCAGTACTTC. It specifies CASSGTAGGEQYF.

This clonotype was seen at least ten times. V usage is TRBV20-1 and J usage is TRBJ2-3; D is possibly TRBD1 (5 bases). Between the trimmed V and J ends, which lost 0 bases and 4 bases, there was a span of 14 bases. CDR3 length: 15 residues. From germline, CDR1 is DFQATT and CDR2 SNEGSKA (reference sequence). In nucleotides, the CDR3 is TGCAGTGCTAGAGAGCCAGGGCGGAACCCAGATACGCAGTATTTT. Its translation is CSAREPGRNPDTQYF.